A selection of T cell receptor beta chains follows, all from one sample in a study of blood T cells in healthy people across ages. A single record per CDR3 protein comes from TCRdb applying MiXCR to the 5' RACE reads. Among around 1,900,000 distinct CDR3 sequences listed, 39% were seen once. Sequenced input: blood. All receptors derive from a human donor in good health. Both conserved end residues are part of each CDR3. Fields, in order: clone size, D gene, V gene, J gene, CDR3 DNA, CDR3 protein. D genes are given only for firm matches. Some rows have no size entry. The others give once, few or many, or a class for an expanded clone.

>.|TRBD1|TRBV25-1|TRBJ2-2
TGTGCCAGCGCTTCAGGGGGTGACACCGGGGAGCTGTTTTTT
CASASGGDTGELFF
>few|TRBD1|TRBV5-1|TRBJ2-7
TGCGCCAGCAGCTTCTTTTCCGGACAGGGCTCTCTCGGTACCCCGGACGAGCAGTACTTC
CASSFFSGQGSLGTPDEQYF
>few|TRBD1|TRBV12-3/TRBV12-4|TRBJ2-3
TGTGCCAGCAGTTTTAGGCAGGGGGTCACAGATACGCAGTATTTT
CASSFRQGVTDTQYF
>few|TRBD1|TRBV5-6|TRBJ2-1
TGTGCCAGCAGCTTTGGGGACAGTAACAATGAGCAGTTCTTC
CASSFGDSNNEQFF
>.|.|TRBV24-1|TRBJ2-1
TGTGCCACCAGTGCCCTAGGGGGGTATAGGTACAATGAGCAGTTCTTC
CATSALGGYRYNEQFF
>once|.|TRBV27|TRBJ2-7
TGTACCAGCATTAACAGGGTAAAAGGAGCTACGGTCGAGCAGTACTTC
CTSINRVKGATVEQYF
>few|TRBD2|TRBV18|TRBJ2-2
TGTGCCAGCTCAGGACGGACTAGCGGATACACCAGGGAGCTGTTTTTT
CASSGRTSGYTRELFF
>.|TRBD1|TRBV7-3|TRBJ1-5
TGTGCCAGCAGCTTATTGGGGACAGTCACCCAGCATTTT
CASSLLGTVTQHF
>.|.|TRBV20-1|TRBJ2-3
TGCAGCGCTAGAGATCCCAACAGGGGCACAGATACGCAGTATTTT
CSARDPNRGTDTQYF
>.|TRBD1|TRBV4-1|TRBJ1-4
TGCGCCAGCAGCCACGGGGACAGGGAAAAACTGTTTTTT
CASSHGDREKLFF
>.|.|TRBV6-5|TRBJ2-3
TGTGCCAGCAGCCCCATGAGTGCATCAGATACGCAGTATTTT
CASSPMSASDTQYF
>few|.|TRBV5-1|TRBJ2-7
TGCGCCAGCAGCCGTACATTAGGGGGCTACGAGCAGTACTTC
CASSRTLGGYEQYF
>.|.|TRBV27|TRBJ2-5
TGTGCCAGCAGTTTTTTTGGGACCGAACTAGAGACCCAGTACTTC
CASSFFGTELETQYF
>.|.|TRBV7-9|TRBJ2-1
TGTGCCAGCACCCCAGAGGTAATACATGAGCAGTTCTTC
CASTPEVIHEQFF
>.|.|TRBV9|TRBJ2-1
TGTGCCAGCAGCAGCCGGGACCACAATGAGCAGTTCTTC
CASSSRDHNEQFF
>.|.|TRBV9|TRBJ1-5
TGTGCCAGCAGCGTAGGGGGGGGGTCCGGGCAGCCCCAGCATTTT
CASSVGGGSGQPQHF
>.|.|TRBV7-2|TRBJ1-1
TGTGCCAGCAGCTTAGCGATAACAGGGTATGGTGAAGCTTTCTTT
CASSLAITGYGEAFF
>.|.|TRBV11-1|TRBJ2-2
TGTGCCAGCAGCTTAGTCAAGGCCGGGGAGCTGTTTTTT
CASSLVKAGELFF
>.|.|TRBV29-1|TRBJ1-2
TGCAGCGTTGGAAAGCTTGGGACAAACTATGGCTACACCTTC
CSVGKLGTNYGYTF
>.|.|TRBV5-1|TRBJ2-1
TGCGCCAGCAGCTTGGGGGACTCTTCAGAGCAGTTCTTC
CASSLGDSSEQFF
>.|.|TRBV2|TRBJ1-6
TGTGCCAGCAGGGGAGGCAGTCCATCGTCACCCCTCCACTTT
CASRGGSPSSPLHF
>few|.|TRBV3-1|TRBJ2-1
TGTGCCAGCAGCCAAGCTGCGGGTTCCTACAATGAGCAGTTCTTC
CASSQAAGSYNEQFF
>few|.|TRBV20-1|TRBJ1-2
TGCAGTGCTAGTTCCGGGCCCTATGGCTACACCTTC
CSASSGPYGYTF
>.|TRBD1|TRBV12-3/TRBV12-4|TRBJ1-5
TGTGCCAGCAGCTGGGGGAGGCAGGGGGACCAGCCCCAGCATTTT
CASSWGRQGDQPQHF
>.|TRBD2|TRBV12-5|TRBJ2-7
TGTGCTAGTGGTTTGGTATTAGCGGGGGACAGCTCCTACGAGCAGTACTTC
CASGLVLAGDSSYEQYF
>few|.|TRBV7-6|TRBJ2-3
TGTGCCAGCAGCTTAGTTGGGGCCTCGGCAGATACGCAGTATTTT
CASSLVGASADTQYF
>.|.|TRBV7-3|TRBJ2-2
TGTGCCAGCAGCTTCACTAATTCCGGGGAGCTGTTTTTT
CASSFTNSGELFF
>few|.|TRBV20-1|TRBJ1-1
TGCAGTGCTAGAGTGAGGGCGGACAGTGGCACTGAAGCTTTCTTT
CSARVRADSGTEAFF
>.|TRBD1|TRBV29-1|TRBJ1-2
TGCAGCGTGACACAGGGGGCCCGAGGCTACACCTTC
CSVTQGARGYTF
>few|TRBD1|TRBV12-3/TRBV12-4|TRBJ1-2
TGTGCCAGCAGCCTTAGGGAACAGGGGGATTGGGACTATGGCTACACCTTC
CASSLREQGDWDYGYTF
>.|TRBD1|TRBV20-1|TRBJ2-7
TGCAGTGCTAGACCCGGGACAGTCTACGAGCAGTACTTC
CSARPGTVYEQYF
>.|TRBD1|TRBV6-6|TRBJ1-2
TGTGCCAGTGTCACAGGGGGCGAGTCTGGCTACACCTTC
CASVTGGESGYTF
>.|.|TRBV20-1|TRBJ2-7
TGCAGTGCTAGACTTCCGGGGCTCTCCTACGAGCAGTACTTC
CSARLPGLSYEQYF
>.|.|TRBV29-1|TRBJ2-1
TGCAGCGTCTCTCCGACGGGGAACAATGAGCAGTTCTTC
CSVSPTGNNEQFF
>.|TRBD2|TRBV7-3|TRBJ2-1
TGTGCCAGCAGCCTATCCAAGACTAGCGGGGGGGTAAATGAGCAGTTCTTC
CASSLSKTSGGVNEQFF
>.|.|TRBV6-2/TRBV6-3|TRBJ1-5
TGTGCCAGCAGTCCCGACACGGTGCAGCCCCAGCATTTT
CASSPDTVQPQHF
>many|.|TRBV5-1|TRBJ1-4
TGCGCCAGCAGCTTGGGACAAGTGGATGAAAAACTGTTTTTT
CASSLGQVDEKLFF